These 29 T cell receptor beta chains were sequenced from one sample in a study of beta chain features in type 1 diabetes. Sequencing targeted expressed TCRB transcripts, as all isolated RNA had been reverse transcribed. Here immunoSEQ multiplex PCR was the method, and the copy in TCRdb shows in-frame clones only, minus some. The sample lists 150,000 to 190,000 clones; about 8.1% were seen once. Material for sequencing was central memory CD4+ T cells from blood. All receptors come from a man between 18 and 29 years old in good health.

Ten or more counts support this clone. CDR3 amino acids: CASSRGLAWETQYF. In DNA, the CDR3 is TGTGCCAGCAGCCGGGGACTAGCATGGGAGACCCAGTACTTC. The chain recombines TRBV7-9 with TRBJ2-5; 9 positions agree with TRBD2. Germline V gene sequence: CDR1 SEHNR, CDR2 FQNEAQ (reference sequence). Germline trimming cut 5 bases from V and 5 bases from J; bases unmatched to any gene: 6. This CDR3 has 14 residues.

The chain joins TRBV7-2 to TRBJ1-6; TRBD1 aligns across 10 bases. CDR3 length equals 15 residues. The J segment lost 10 bases and the V segment lost 4 bases, leaving 7 bases of the junction unmatched. CDR1 is SGHTA, CDR2 FQGNSA, per germline. The DNA of the CDR3 is TGTGCCAGCAGCTCAGCCGGGACAGGGGCCTCACCCCTCCACTTT. As protein: CASSSAGTGASPLHF.

In its sample, this clone was seen a few times. V and J are TRBV21-1 and TRBJ1-4; the table's D call TRBD1 went unverified against the DNA. TRBV21-1 has pseudogene status. The CDR3 length is 18 residues. The CDR3 protein is CASSKALWGQGPKEKLFF. The CDR3 bases are TGTGCCAGCAGCAAAGCGCTTTGGGGACAGGGCCCGAAGGAAAAACTGTTTTTT.

The chain employs TRBV7-9 and TRBJ1-3; possible D gene TRBD1, 5 bases. The CDR3 runs to 15 residues. Between the trimmed V and J ends, which lost 5 bases and 4 bases, there was a span of 15 bases. CDR1 is SEHNR and CDR2 is FQNEAQ in the germline V gene (reference sequence). The CDR3 protein is CASSPWGVGGNTIYF. In nucleotides, the CDR3 is TGTGCCAGCAGCCCTTGGGGGGTTGGCGGAAACACCATATATTTT.

The table lists this clone with a few counts. This chain joins TRBV19 and TRBJ1-5, with D possibly being TRBD1 (6 bases). This CDR3 region has 14 residues. Germline V lookup: CDR1 LNHDA, CDR2 SQIVND (reference sequence). With 4 bases removed from V and 3 bases from J, the gap between germline ends came to 10 bases. In DNA, the CDR3 is TGTGCCAGTAGTAGTCGACAGGACAATCAGCCCCAGCATTTT. This codes for CASSSRQDNQPQHF.

This clone was detected a few times. The genes are TRBV14 and TRBJ1-2, with TRBD1 matching 7 bases. Trimming removed 4 bases from V and 7 bases from J; junction bases left unmatched: 9. The CDR3 consists of 14 residues. Germline V CDR1 and CDR2: SGHDN, FVKESK. The CDR3 DNA reads TGTGCCAGCAGCCGACCTGACAGGGCCGGTGGCTACACCTTC. The encoded protein is CASSRPDRAGGYTF.

The V gene is TRBV6-1, the J gene TRBJ2-1; perhaps TRBD2 as D (6 bases). CDR1 MNHNS and CDR2 SASEGT come from the germline V gene. The CDR3 loop spans 15 amino acids. V was clipped by 5 bases and J by 0 bases, with 11 bases between them. The CDR3 spells CASSQTSYSYNEQFF. The DNA of the CDR3 is TGTGCCAGCAGTCAAACTAGCTACTCCTACAATGAGCAGTTCTTC.

The rearrangement uses TRBV7-2 and TRBJ1-3; D is unresolved. This CDR3 has 14 residues. CDR1 and CDR2 from the germline V gene are SGHTA and FQGNSA. Between the trimmed V and J ends, which lost 5 bases and 3 bases, there was a span of 11 bases. The CDR3 bases are TGTGCCAGCAGCCCGACTTTAGTTGGAAACACCATATATTTT. Its translation: CASSPTLVGNTIYF.

The chain recombines TRBV7-2 with TRBJ1-1; D possibly corresponds to TRBD1 (6 bases). Germline CDR1 and CDR2: SGHTA and FQGNSA. With 5 bases removed from V and 5 bases from J, the gap between germline ends came to 9 bases. The CDR3 sequence is 12 residues long. The CDR3 is CASSPDRTEAFF. The CDR3 DNA reads TGTGCCAGCAGCCCAGACAGGACTGAAGCTTTCTTT. Together with reference TRBV7-2 and TRBJ1-1, the CDR3 gives the full variable domain: GAGVSQSPSNKVTEKGKDVELRCDPISGHTALYWYRQSLGQGLEFLIYFQGNSAPDKSGLPSDRFSAERTGGSVSTLTIQRTQQEDSAVYLCASSPDRTEAFFGQGTRLTVV.

The chain couples TRBV7-2 to TRBJ1-5, with D unresolved. This CDR3 region has 14 residues. Trimming pared 1 base from V and 1 base from J, leaving 5 bases between. Germline loops: CDR1 SGHTA, CDR2 FQGNSA. Written as DNA, the CDR3 is TGTGCCAGCAGCTTAGTTCTCAGCAATCAGCCCCAGCATTTT. Amino acid sequence: CASSLVLSNQPQHF.

In its sample, this clone was seen many times. This chain uses TRBV28 with TRBJ2-3; D unresolved. This CDR3 spans 13 amino acids. Germline CDR1 is MDHEN and CDR2 is SYDVKM. Between the trimmed V and J ends, which lost 9 bases and 3 bases, there was a span of 13 bases. The CDR3 loop reads CASNWALTDTQYF. For the CDR3, the DNA is TGTGCCAGTAACTGGGCCCTAACAGATACGCAGTATTTT.

The rearrangement links TRBV15 to TRBJ1-3, with 10 bases matching TRBD1. Losses at the gene ends were 2 bases for V and 4 bases for J; bases not matched to a gene: 5. Germline values: CDR1 LNHNV, CDR2 YYDKDF (reference sequence). The CDR3 is 16 amino acids. CDR3 DNA: TGTGCCACCAGCAGACCCGGGACAGGGGACGGAAACACCATATATTTT. It specifies CATSRPGTGDGNTIYF. Full variable domain (rest looked up from reference TRBV15 and TRBJ1-3): DAMVIQNPRYQVTQFGKPVTLSCSQTLNHNVMYWYQQKSSQAPKLLFHYYDKDFNNEADTPDNFQSRRPNTSFCFLDIRSPGLGDTAMYLCATSRPGTGDGNTIYFGEGSWLTVV.

Many counts were recorded for this clone. CDR3 coding DNA: TGCGCCAGCAGCCAAGATGCCCAGGGTGGGTTTCGGACTGAAGCTTTCTTT. This gives the protein CASSQDAQGGFRTEAFF. V and J are TRBV4-1 and TRBJ1-1; a possible D gene is TRBD1 (5 bases). V was clipped by 0 bases and J by 5 bases, with 19 bases between them. The V gene's germline CDR1 is MGHRA and CDR2 YSYEKL. The CDR3 has 17 amino acids.

The sample holds a few counts of this clone. V usage is TRBV4-2 and J usage is TRBJ2-1; 7 bases are shared with TRBD2. CDR1 is LGHNA and CDR2 is YNFKEQ in the germline V gene. With 0 bases clipped from V and 4 bases from J, the junction kept 6 bases outside the gene matches. The CDR3 length is 16 residues. CDR3 sequence: CASSQDVSGGYNEQFF. In DNA form, the CDR3 reads TGTGCCAGCAGCCAAGATGTCTCGGGAGGATACAATGAGCAGTTCTTC.

This clone was observed at least ten times. The V call is TRBV4-3, the J call TRBJ2-5, with D maybe TRBD2 (6 bases). Trimming stripped 0 bases from V and 6 bases from J, with 14 bases between. This CDR3 contains 15 residues. Germline V gives CDR1 LGHNA, CDR2 YSLEER. The CDR3 spells CASSQDMGGLKTQYF. CDR3 nucleotide sequence: TGCGCCAGCAGCCAAGATATGGGGGGTTTAAAGACCCAGTACTTC.

CDR3 DNA sequence: TGCAGCGTCAGGGTCTTTCCCTTGGATGAGCAGTTCTTC. Translating it yields CSVRVFPLDEQFF. The chain employs TRBV29-1 and TRBJ2-1, with D tentatively TRBD1 (5 bases). The CDR3 is 13 amino acids. Germline CDR1 and CDR2: SQVTM and ANQGSEA. Deletions cut 6 bases from V and 8 bases from J, with 17 bases between.

The chain is built from TRBV28 and TRBJ1-1; maybe TRBD1 (5 bases). CDR1 MDHEN and CDR2 SYDVKM come from the germline V gene. The CDR3 loop spans 15 amino acids. V lost 6 bases to trimming and J lost 4 bases, with 18 bases between them. Here the CDR3 DNA reads TGTGCCAGCAGGCCCCAGGGTTTTTTGACCACTGAAGCTTTCTTT. This codes for CASRPQGFLTTEAFF.

J is TRBJ2-1 and V is TRBV4-3, with a weak D call TRBD2 (6 bases). The length of the CDR3 is 15 residues. Germline V gives CDR1 LGHNA, CDR2 YSLEER. V shed 4 bases and J shed 3 bases, with 13 bases lying between them. Here the CDR3 DNA reads TGCGCCAGCAGCCCCGGGCGGGGTTTCTACAATGAGCAGTTCTTC. This encodes CASSPGRGFYNEQFF.

In this sample, this clone turned up a few times. The gene calls are TRBV7-2 and TRBJ1-5, with D perhaps matching TRBD1 (6 bases). The V end lost 5 bases, the J end lost 2 bases, and 13 bases lay between the germline ends. This CDR3 has 15 residues. Germline V CDR1 and CDR2: SGHTA, FQGNSA. The CDR3 nucleotides read TGTGCCAGCAGCCGGCAGGGGCCCGGCAATCAGCCCCAGCATTTT. Its translation is CASSRQGPGNQPQHF. Based on the CDR3 plus reference TRBV7-2 and TRBJ1-5, the full variable domain is GAGVSQSPSNKVTEKGKDVELRCDPISGHTALYWYRQSLGQGLEFLIYFQGNSAPDKSGLPSDRFSAERTGGSVSTLTIQRTQQEDSAVYLCASSRQGPGNQPQHFGDGTRLSIL.

This clone occurred a few times. The chain employs TRBV9 and TRBJ2-1; 9 bases align to TRBD1. Germline V CDR1 and CDR2: SGDLS, YYNGEE. V gave up 4 bases and J gave up 8 bases; unmatched junction bases: 16. CDR3 length equals 17 residues. Here the CDR3 reads CASSPYKPGQGGDEQFF. The CDR3 DNA sequence: TGTGCCAGCAGCCCATACAAGCCGGGACAGGGTGGCGATGAGCAGTTCTTC.

This clone showed up many times. This chain uses TRBV29-1 with TRBJ1-5; TRBD1 matches at 11 bases. Germline loops: CDR1 SQVTM, CDR2 ANQGSEA. V was pared by 4 bases and J by 7 bases, with 3 bases of the junction left unmatched. The length of the CDR3 is 13 residues. The CDR3 nucleotides are TGCAGCGTTGGGACAGGGGGCGACCAGCCCCAGCATTTT. Translating gives CSVGTGGDQPQHF.

The genes are TRBV5-4 and TRBJ2-3, with TRBD2 matching 11 bases. From germline, CDR1 is SGHNT and CDR2 YYREEE (reference sequence). The CDR3 runs to 16 residues. Trimming cost V 4 bases and J 1 base; bases outside gene matches: 5. The CDR3 is CASSQVLAGGTDTQYF. The CDR3 nucleotides are TGTGCCAGCAGCCAGGTACTAGCGGGGGGCACAGATACGCAGTATTTT.

This clone was detected many times. V usage is TRBV30 and J usage is TRBJ2-3; 8 nucleotides match TRBD2. V was pared by 4 bases and J by 6 bases, with 9 bases of the junction left unmatched. The germline V gene encodes CDR1 GTSNPN and CDR2 SVGIG (reference sequence). CDR3 length equals 14 residues. Here the CDR3 DNA reads TGTGCCTGGACAAGCGGGGGTGCCGGTGATACGCAGTATTTT. This gives the protein CAWTSGGAGDTQYF.

This clone was observed a few times. The V gene is TRBV28, the J gene TRBJ2-2, with a tentative D call TRBD1 (6 bases). This CDR3 has 18 residues. The ends were cut back, 7 bases at V and 0 bases at J, with 21 bases in the middle. The germline gives CDR1 MDHEN, CDR2 SYDVKM. DNA of the CDR3: TGTGCCAGCACTCCCCGAACAGGGTTGGGGTCGAACACCGGGGAGCTGTTTTTT. Protein: CASTPRTGLGSNTGELFF.

This clone was observed at least ten times. This chain uses TRBV23-1 with TRBJ1-5, with TRBD1 matching over 8 bases. TRBV23-1 is placed among ORFs of uncertain function. Germline trimming cut 7 bases from V and 4 bases from J; bases unmatched to any gene: 9. CDR3 size: 15 residues. The CDR3 spells CASTIRDRRNQPQHF. The DNA of the CDR3 is TGCGCCAGCACTATCCGGGACAGGAGAAATCAGCCCCAGCATTTT.

This clone was counted a few times. This rearrangement joins TRBV7-2 to TRBJ1-2; D possibly corresponds to TRBD1 (5 bases). Per germline, CDR1 SGHTA and CDR2 FQGNSA. Between the trimmed V and J ends, which lost 8 bases and 5 bases, there was a span of 24 bases. The CDR3 runs 16 residues. The CDR3 DNA is TGTGCCAGCGCCGCGGGGGGGACGGAGAGGGCATATGGCTACACCTTC. It translates to CASAAGGTERAYGYTF.

This clone was found a few times. The genes are TRBV28 and TRBJ2-1; D remains ambiguous. CDR3 length: 12 amino acids. Germline loops: CDR1 MDHEN, CDR2 SYDVKM. V was pared by 3 bases and J by 6 bases, with 6 bases between. The CDR3 sequence is CASSFGSNEQFF. The CDR3 region has the DNA TGTGCCAGCAGTTTTGGTAGCAATGAGCAGTTCTTC.

The table lists this clone with a few counts. The J gene is TRBJ2-7, the V gene TRBV7-2, with 7 positions matching TRBD1. CDR1 and CDR2 from the germline V gene are SGHTA and FQGNSA. The trim removed 1 base at V and 2 bases at J, leaving 5 bases unmatched. CDR3 size: 15 residues. The CDR3 sequence is CASSLVRGQAYEQYF. The CDR3 nucleotides read TGTGCCAGCAGCTTAGTTCGCGGACAGGCCTACGAGCAGTACTTC.

The chain recombines TRBV28 with TRBJ2-2, with a possible D match to TRBD2 (7 bases). Germline loops: CDR1 MDHEN, CDR2 SYDVKM. V lost 7 bases and J 2 bases, leaving 14 bases between the germline ends. This CDR3 spans 15 amino acids. In DNA form, the CDR3 reads TGTGCCAGCAAAGGGGGAGGGGCCAACACCGGGGAGCTGTTTTTT. Protein sequence: CASKGGGANTGELFF. The full variable domain, with the rest looked up from reference TRBV28 and TRBJ2-2, is DVKVTQSSRYLVKRTGEKVFLECVQDMDHENMFWYRQDPGLGLRLIYFSYDVKMKEKGDIPEGYSVSREKKERFSLILESASTNQTSMYLCASKGGGANTGELFFGEGSRLTVL.